Listed below are T cell receptor beta chains from one sample, sequenced in a study of blood T cells in healthy people across ages. MiXCR, applied by TCRdb to the 5' RACE reads, yields one record per CDR3 protein. The table records 1.5 million to 2 million distinct CDR3 sequences, roughly 28% of them present only once. The specimen was blood. These TCRs come from a woman between 25 and 40 years old in good health. Each CDR3 is given with its conserved first and last residue. Each record gives: D gene, CDR3 length, J gene, clone size, V gene, CDR3 DNA, CDR3 protein. The D gene is left open where the match is weak. Expanded clones are given a class, and other clones once, few, many or no size at all.

TRBD2	18	TRBJ2-1	-	TRBV14	TGTGCTAGCAGCCAAGAGCGGGGCCGACTAGCGGGCTACAATGAGCAGTTCTTC	CASSQERGRLAGYNEQFF
-	14	TRBJ1-1	-	TRBV29-1	TGCAGCGTCAACCGGGGGGGGCCAAACACTGAAGCTTTCTTT	CSVNRGGPNTEAFF
-	14	TRBJ2-7	-	TRBV3-1	TGTGCCAGCAGCCAAGATGGCAGGGGCTACGAGCGGTACTTC	CASSQDGRGYERYF
-	15	TRBJ1-2	-	TRBV6-5	TGTGCCAGCAGTGAACAGGGCAGCACCTCCCATGGCTACACCTTC	CASSEQGSTSHGYTF
TRBD1	16	TRBJ1-2	few	TRBV4-1	TGCGCCAGCAGCCAACATCGAGGGGGCCAGGGCTATGGCTACACCTTC	CASSQHRGGQGYGYTF
-	14	TRBJ2-7	many	TRBV7-2	TGTGCCAGCAGCTTTCCGGCCGGCTCCTACGAGCAGTACTTC	CASSFPAGSYEQYF
TRBD1	15	TRBJ2-5	many	TRBV4-2	TGTGCCAGCAGCCACGCTGACAGGGGACTGGGAGAGCAGTACTTC	CASSHADRGLGEQYF
-	16	TRBJ2-3	few	TRBV12-3/TRBV12-4	TGTGCCAGCAGTTTTCCTCCAGCCCCTAGCACAGATACGCAGTATTTT	CASSFPPAPSTDTQYF
-	13	TRBJ2-5	few	TRBV29-1	TGCAGCGGGCGGGACGGGACGCAAGAGACCCAGTACTTC	CSGRDGTQETQYF
-	15	TRBJ2-5	few	TRBV28	TGTGCCAGCAGTTGGACGCAGGGGTACCAAGAGACCCAGTACTTC	CASSWTQGYQETQYF
-	16	TRBJ2-3	-	TRBV20-1	TGCAGTGCTAGGGCCGAATTGGGGAGAAGCACAGATACGCAGTATTTT	CSARAELGRSTDTQYF
-	14	TRBJ2-7	-	TRBV4-1	TGCGCCAGCAGCCAAGGGGAAAGGGGGTACGAGCAGTACTTC	CASSQGERGYEQYF
TRBD1	16	TRBJ2-1	-	TRBV6-1	TGTGCCAGCAGTCAGTCCCGGGACAGCCTTGGGAATGAGCAGTTCTTC	CASSQSRDSLGNEQFF
TRBD1	15	TRBJ1-2	-	TRBV3-1	TGTGCCAGCAGTTTCCTGGACAGGGGAGGTTATGACTACACCTTC	CASSFLDRGGYDYTF
-	11	TRBJ2-7	-	TRBV20-1	TGCAGGGTCGAAAGAGAGTACGAGCAGTACTTC	CRVEREYEQYF
-	12	TRBJ1-1	-	TRBV11-2	TGTGCCAGCAGCTCGGGACCGTATGAAGCTTTCTTT	CASSSGPYEAFF
-	15	TRBJ2-1	many	TRBV12-3/TRBV12-4	TGTGCCAGCAGTTTTAGGCGGGAAGATTACAATGAGCAGTTCTTC	CASSFRREDYNEQFF
-	15	TRBJ2-1	-	TRBV11-2	TGTGCCAGCAGCTGGAAGGACAGAGGGGTCAATGAGCAGTTCTTC	CASSWKDRGVNEQFF
TRBD1	18	TRBJ2-6	-	TRBV5-1	TGCGCCAGCAGCTTGAGACAGGGGGCCCCAAGGGGGGCCAACGTCCTGACTTTC	CASSLRQGAPRGANVLTF
-	13	TRBJ2-1	few	TRBV20-1	TGCAGTGCGCAGGGGGGGGCCTACAATGAGCAGTTCTTC	CSAQGGAYNEQFF
TRBD1	15	TRBJ2-1	-	TRBV19	TGTGCCAGTAGGCCTGACAGGGAAAGGAACAATGAGCAGTTCTTC	CASRPDRERNNEQFF
-	18	TRBJ1-2	few	TRBV5-1	TGCGCCAGCACAAAACCTTCTACCACCGTTCCACAAGCGGATGGCTACACCTTC	CASTKPSTTVPQADGYTF
-	17	TRBJ1-1	-	TRBV7-2	TGTGCCAGCAGCTTAGATTACATTGGACACGGGAACACTGAAGCTTTCTTT	CASSLDYIGHGNTEAFF
-	16	TRBJ2-7	-	TRBV11-2	TGTGCCAGCAGCTCCGCGAGCGGGCCACATCTCTACGAGCAGTACTTC	CASSSASGPHLYEQYF
TRBD1	13	TRBJ2-5	-	TRBV20-1	TGCAGTGCTAGAGGACAGGGGGTCCTGTCCCAGTACTTC	CSARGQGVLSQYF
-	19	TRBJ2-6	-	TRBV4-1	TGCGCCAGCAGCCAAGATGGTACACAAGCTCACTCTGGGGCCAACGTCCTGACTTTC	CASSQDGTQAHSGANVLTF